This is a list of T cell receptor beta chains from one sample in a study of breast tumors, draining lymph nodes, adjacent tissues. TCRdb reprocessed the multiplex PCR reads via MiXCR and lists one record per CDR3 protein. Among 150,000 to 200,000 distinct CDR3 sequences, around a third were seen once, and the ten largest hold around 4.5%. Sequenced sample: axillary lymph node tissue. The receptors were gathered from a female donor with breast cancer. Some clones in this sample may be carry-over from other donors' samples. Both conserved end residues are part of each CDR3. A D gene is named only where the DNA matches it firmly. Where a row states a size, it is once, few, many or the class of an expanded clone; other rows omit it.

J	size	D	V	CDR3	DNA
TRBJ1-1	NA	NA	TRBV7-8	CASSPRGLTNTEAFF	TGTGCCAGCAGCCCACGGGGACTTACGAACACTGAAGCTTTCTTT
TRBJ2-5	many	TRBD2	TRBV6-5	CASSPHRGSGETQYF	TGTGCCAGCAGCCCCCATCGCGGGAGCGGAGAGACCCAGTACTTC
TRBJ2-7	many	NA	TRBV5-1	CASGRTGSYEQYF	TGCGCCAGCGGAAGGACGGGATCCTACGAGCAGTACTTC
TRBJ2-7	few	TRBD2	TRBV6-5	CASRPSGGNAYEQYF	TGTGCCAGCAGGCCAAGCGGGGGGAATGCCTACGAGCAGTACTTC
TRBJ1-6	NA	TRBD1	TRBV7-9	CASRKGAGRGNSPLHF	TGTGCCAGCAGAAAGGGGGCAGGGAGGGGTAATTCGCCCCTCCACTTT
TRBJ1-1	NA	NA	TRBV15	CATSTSGTQVFF	TGTGCCACCAGCACCTCCGGGACACAGGTTTTCTTT
TRBJ2-1	many	TRBD1	TRBV7-9	CASSLRWDRGSPIPREQFF	TGTGCCAGCAGCTTACGCTGGGACAGGGGGTCCCCCATCCCCAGGGAGCAGTTCTTC
TRBJ1-1	many	NA	TRBV12-3/TRBV12-4	CASSLLVGSRSEAFF	TGTGCCAGCAGTTTATTGGTGGGGAGCCGGTCTGAAGCTTTCTTT
TRBJ2-7	many	TRBD1	TRBV7-6	CASSQGTGVVSNYEQYF	TGTGCCAGCAGCCAAGGGACAGGGGTCGTATCTAACTACGAGCAGTACTTC
TRBJ2-1	many	TRBD2	TRBV6-6	CASRSPRIAGGSNEQFF	TGTGCCAGCAGGTCGCCTAGAATAGCGGGGGGCAGCAATGAGCAGTTCTTC
TRBJ2-3	many	NA	TRBV6-1	CASRNTDTQYF	TGTGCCAGCAGGAACACAGATACGCAGTATTTT
TRBJ1-5	many	NA	TRBV25-1	CASSESGIGQPQHF	TGTGCCAGCAGTGAATCGGGGATAGGTCAGCCCCAGCATTTT
TRBJ1-4	many	NA	TRBV20-1	CSVLDGGSNEKLFF	TGCAGTGTTTTGGACGGCGGTTCTAATGAAAAACTGTTTTTT
TRBJ1-2	NA	TRBD1	TRBV9	CASGPGQGAQGYTF	TGTGCCAGCGGCCCGGGACAGGGGGCGCAAGGCTACACCTTC
TRBJ2-1	many	NA	TRBV29-1	CSVPMGNNEQFF	TGCAGCGTCCCCATGGGTAACAATGAGCAGTTCTTC
TRBJ2-5	NA	NA	TRBV7-2	CASSPTGGYGYTFGAQYF	NA
TRBJ1-2	many	NA	TRBV12-3/TRBV12-4	CASSLMGQYGLQNYGYTF	TGTGCCAGCAGTTTAATGGGTCAGTACGGCCTACAAAACTATGGCTACACCTTC
TRBJ2-3	many	NA	TRBV2	CASSDMAGASTDTQYF	TGTGCCAGCAGTGATATGGCGGGGGCTAGCACAGATACGCAGTATTTT
TRBJ1-2	many	NA	TRBV12-3/TRBV12-4	CASNSLGWTENYGYTF	TGTGCCAGCAACTCCCTCGGCTGGACGGAGAACTATGGCTACACCTTC
TRBJ2-3	many	TRBD2	TRBV20-1	CSARHTSGGAPDTQYF	TGCAGTGCTAGACATACTAGCGGGGGGGCCCCAGATACGCAGTATTTT
TRBJ1-1	few	NA	TRBV20-1	CSARGGEAFF	TGCAGTGCCCGGGGGGGTGAAGCTTTCTTT
TRBJ1-1	few	TRBD1	TRBV24-1	CATSDYDRGRAFF	TGTGCCACCAGTGATTACGACAGGGGGAGAGCTTTCTTT
TRBJ1-6	NA	TRBD1	TRBV12-3/TRBV12-4	CASRTTGGNSPLHF	TGTGCCAGCAGGACGACAGGGGGTAATTCACCCCTCCACTTT
TRBJ2-5	NA	TRBD2	TRBV5-1	CASSLGIGAGETQYF	TGCGCCAGCAGCTTGGGTATTGGAGCGGGGGAGACCCAGTACTTC
TRBJ1-2	few	TRBD1	TRBV18	CASSTDRDYGCTF	TGTGCCAGCTCAACCGACAGGGACTATGGCTGCACCTTC
TRBJ1-6	many	TRBD1	TRBV19	CATCLSDRGNSPLHF	TGTGCCACCTGCCTCTCGGACAGGGGAAATTCACCCCTCCACTTT
TRBJ1-5	many	NA	TRBV19	CASSILVGANQPQHF	TGTGCCAGTAGTATTTTGGTAGGGGCCAATCAGCCCCAGCATTTT
TRBJ2-2	NA	TRBD2	TRBV24-1	CAIGRATGEVFF	TGTGCCATCGGGAGGGCCACCGGGGAGGTGTTTTTT
TRBJ2-7	many	NA	TRBV12-3/TRBV12-4	CASSYGEGYEQYF	TGTGCCAGCAGTTACGGGGAAGGGTACGAGCAGTACTTC
TRBJ2-6	once	TRBD2	TRBV7-8	CASSLLAGGPTGAHVLAF	TGTGCCAGCAGCTTATTAGCGGGAGGGCCGACCGGGGCCCACGTCCTGGCTTTC
TRBJ2-5	NA	NA	TRBV3-1	CPSSPRGVRGKTQYF	TGTCCCAGCAGCCCACGGGGCGTCCGGGGGAAGACCCAGTACTTC
TRBJ2-7	NA	NA	TRBV27	CASSLEYRASSYEQYF	TGTGCCAGCAGTTTAGAGTATAGGGCTAGCTCCTACGAGCAGTACTTC
TRBJ2-7	few	NA	TRBV18	CASSPPGERLSSYEQYF	TGTGCCAGCTCACCACCGGGAGAGCGGCTAAGCTCCTACGAGCAGTACTTC
TRBJ1-1	NA	NA	TRBV7-3	CASSSYGGFEAFF	TGTGCCAGCAGCTCGTATGGGGGGTTTGAAGCTTTCTTT
TRBJ1-3	many	NA	TRBV29-1	CSVVRGDSGNTIYF	TGCAGCGTTGTAAGGGGAGACTCTGGAAACACCATATATTTT
TRBJ1-2	many	NA	TRBV4-1	CASSQGPRNSGGYTF	TGCGCCAGCAGCCAAGGGCCTAGAAACAGCGGTGGCTACACCTTC
TRBJ2-7	medium-sized	TRBD2	TRBV10-3	CAIRTSGSSSYEQYF	TGTGCCATCCGGACTAGCGGGAGTTCTTCCTACGAGCAGTACTTC
TRBJ2-2	once	TRBD2	TRBV2	CASSGLAGRQELFF	TGTGCCAGCAGTGGGTTAGCGGGCAGGCAGGAGCTGTTTTTT
TRBJ2-5	NA	NA	TRBV9	CASSYPPGDGETQYF	TGTGCCAGCAGCTACCCACCAGGGGACGGAGAGACCCAGTACTTC
TRBJ2-1	few	TRBD1	TRBV28	CASSSTGGNEQFF	TGTGCCAGCAGTTCGACAGGGGGCAATGAGCAGTTCTTC
TRBJ2-3	many	TRBD2	TRBV6-1	CASDTQISGSLDTQYF	TGTGCCAGCGACACACAAATTAGCGGGAGCTTAGATACGCAGTATTTT
TRBJ2-2	many	TRBD1	TRBV5-1	CASSWGQGGTGELFF	TGCGCCAGCAGCTGGGGACAGGGCGGGACCGGGGAGCTGTTTTTT
TRBJ1-4	many	NA	TRBV5-6	CASSLNRDEKLFF	TGTGCCAGCAGCTTGAACAGGGACGAAAAACTGTTTTTT
TRBJ1-1	few	NA	TRBV7-3	CASREHSLNTEAFF	TGTGCCAGCAGAGAACATAGTCTGAACACTGAAGCTTTCTTT
TRBJ1-5	many	NA	TRBV9	CASSVGAGAPNQPQHF	TGTGCCAGCAGCGTAGGGGCAGGGGCCCCCAATCAGCCCCAGCATTTT
TRBJ2-7	few	NA	TRBV3-1	CASSQADSYEQYF	TGTGCCAGCAGCCAAGCGGACTCCTACGAGCAGTACTTC
TRBJ2-7	few	NA	TRBV6-5	CASSRLRGFEQYF	TGTGCCAGCAGTCGATTAAGGGGGTTCGAGCAGTACTTC
TRBJ1-2	NA	TRBD1	TRBV20-1	CSVEGQGNGGYTF	TGCAGTGTAGAGGGACAGGGGAATGGTGGCTACACCTTC